This paragraph covers one TCR beta chain sequence. The antigen is unknown. This record comes from a study of cytomegalovirus exposure and HLA in healthy donors. Study results and caveats: In a later analysis, several top co-occurrence clusters appeared linked to parvovirus B19, influenza, CMV and Epstein-Barr virus. 87-base-pair reads could not separate some V segments, including TRBV6-2 and TRBV6-3. Clonal expansion was found to be greater in HLA-associated TCR beta chains than in equally common others in a later analysis.

Trimming at V came to 0 bases and at J to 5 bases, leaving 10 bases not matched to a gene. The CDR3 is 16 residues long. Germline V gene sequence: CDR1 SGHRS, CDR2 YFSETQ. In the PCR, 60 Vbeta and 13 Jbeta primers were used. Repertoires were generated with immunoSEQ multiplex PCR, while TCRdb's copy carries only in-frame clones and drops some. Of approximately 79,000 clones listed, about four fifths were seen once; the top ten hold 1.5% to 2%. Sequencing was carried out using PBMCs. The receptor was derived from a man between 35 and 55 years old in good health and CMV-seronegative. The rearrangement links TRBV5-1 to TRBJ2-7, with 8 positions matching TRBD2. The CDR3 nucleotides are TGCGCCAGCAGCTTGGCGTCCGGGACTAGGACGAACGAGCAGTACTTC. Translation gives CASSLASGTRTNEQYF. The full variable domain, in which reference TRBV5-1 and TRBJ2-7 provide the parts outside the CDR3, is KAGVTQTPRYLIKTRGQQVTLSCSPISGHRSVSWYQQTPGQGLQFLFEYFSETQRNKGNFPGRFSGRQFSNSRSEMNVSTLELGDSALYLCASSLASGTRTNEQYFGPGTRLTVT.